The TCR beta chain under discussion was sequenced for a study of blood T cells in healthy people across ages. The use of a sample-barcoded 5' primer and a J-beta primer mix characterized a second PCR of roughly 7 to 11 cycles. TCRdb recomputed calls from the 5' RACE reads with MiXCR, one row per CDR3 protein. Of roughly 860,000 distinct CDR3 sequences listed, approximately 67% are singletons. Ten milliliters was the volume of peripheral blood drawn from each donor. This clonotype has a handful of counts. Antigen: not known. Broader study findings: Both higher diversity and more naive CD4+ cells marked long-lived donors when set against aged donors.

With 1 base clipped from V and 4 bases from J, the junction kept 6 bases outside the gene matches. Germline values: CDR1 LGHNA, CDR2 YNFKEQ. The CDR3 is 15 amino acids. The chain has TRBV4-2 and TRBJ2-7, with 8 nucleotides matching TRBD1. This TCR derives from a man between 25 and 39 years old in good health. The sample was blood. The CDR3 here is CASSQVRDRIYEQYF. CDR3 nucleotide sequence: TGTGCCAGCAGCCAAGTGCGGGACAGGATTTACGAGCAGTACTTC.